This passage covers 20 T cell receptor beta chains from one sample sequenced in a study of T-cell reconstitution after alpha-beta-depleted transplantation in children. During its preparation, the TCRbeta library received unique molecular identifiers. Each CDR3 protein gets one entry after TCRdb re-called the PCR reads with MiXCR. The sample includes approximately 500,000 distinct CDR3 sequences, 8% to 11% of them seen just once. Sequencing used PBMCs, obtained before TCRalphabeta/CD19-depleted stem cell transplant. These receptors all stem from a child aged 2 to 9 with inherited bone marrow failure, due to receive a stem cell transplant.

The V call is TRBV4-3, the J call TRBJ1-4, with D perhaps matching TRBD1 (5 bases). Germline-derived CDR1 and CDR2 are LGHNA and YSLEER. CDR3 length: 15 amino acids. The V end was cut by 0 bases, the J end by 8 bases, with 13 bases between. The CDR3 loop is CASSQDRRDGEKLFF. The CDR3 nucleotides read TGCGCCAGCAGCCAAGATCGGCGGGACGGAGAAAAACTGTTTTTT.

This clonotype has a handful of counts. V usage is TRBV4-3 and J usage is TRBJ1-2, with D possibly being TRBD1 (6 bases). With 4 bases removed from V and 2 bases from J, the gap between germline ends came to 17 bases. Germline assignment: CDR1 LGHNA and CDR2 YSLEER. The CDR3 totals 16 residues. DNA for the CDR3: TGCGCCAGCAGCCGCGCCGAGGGGGTTCTCAACTATGGCTACACCTTC. Its translation is CASSRAEGVLNYGYTF.

The J gene is TRBJ2-1, the V gene TRBV6-2 or TRBV6-3; 9 bases map to TRBD2. Losses at the gene ends were 6 bases for V and 1 base for J; bases not matched to a gene: 4. The CDR3 runs to 15 residues. Germline V gene lookup returns CDR1 MNHEY and CDR2 SVGEGT. The CDR3 sequence: CASSRTSVSYNEQFF. The CDR3 DNA is TGTGCCAGCAGCCGGACTAGCGTTTCCTACAATGAGCAGTTCTTC.

V usage is TRBV5-1 and J usage is TRBJ2-2; 10 positions match TRBD2. J gave up 4 bases and V 0 bases, and 6 bases lay outside the gene matches. The length of the CDR3 is 17 residues. CDR1 is SGHRS and CDR2 is YFSETQ in the germline V gene. The CDR3, as DNA: TGCGCCAGCAGCTTGGGTCCTAGCGGGAGTGGCACCGGGGAGCTGTTTTTT. Protein: CASSLGPSGSGTGELFF.

A few counts support this clonotype. J is TRBJ2-7 and V is TRBV29-1; 9 bases are shared with TRBD1. This CDR3 spans 14 amino acids. After removal of 6 bases from V and 4 bases from J, the junction contained 10 bases not matched to a gene. Germline lookup yields CDR1 SQVTM and CDR2 ANQGSEA. CDR3 in amino acids: CSVIRTGVGYEQYF. CDR3 in DNA: TGCAGCGTCATCCGGACAGGGGTCGGGTACGAGCAGTACTTC.

This clonotype was counted many times. This chain links TRBV9 with TRBJ1-2; the D gene is possibly TRBD1 (5 bases). With 0 bases removed from V and 7 bases from J, the gap between germline ends came to 16 bases. The length of the CDR3 is 15 residues. Germline CDR1 SGDLS, CDR2 YYNGEE. The CDR3 bases are TGTGCCAGCAGCGTAGACCCCTTAGGGGACGGTGGCTACACCTTC. Translating gives CASSVDPLGDGGYTF.

V usage is TRBV12-3 or TRBV12-4 and J usage is TRBJ2-7; 10 bases align to TRBD1. The CDR3 has 14 residues. V lost 4 bases and J lost 2; bases outside the gene matches: 2. The chain's CDR3 is CASSSDRGTYEQYF. DNA for the CDR3: TGTGCCAGCAGTTCGGACAGGGGGACCTACGAGCAGTACTTC.

This clonotype was found a few times. This chain joins TRBV6-2 or TRBV6-3 and TRBJ2-2; 7 bases fit TRBD2. The germline gives CDR1 MNHEY, CDR2 SVGEGT. V dropped 0 bases and J dropped 4; count of bases not matched to a gene: 14. This CDR3 contains 19 residues. The CDR3 loop reads CASSYSIQGGSIGTGELFF. The DNA for the CDR3 is TGTGCCAGCAGTTACTCGATTCAAGGCGGGAGCATAGGCACCGGGGAGCTGTTTTTT.

V is TRBV20-1 and J is TRBJ1-2; D is unresolved. The CDR3 spans 14 residues. CDR1 and CDR2 from the germline V gene are DFQATT and SNEGSKA (reference sequence). V was clipped by 6 bases and J by 5 bases, with 19 bases between them. The CDR3 DNA follows: TGCAGTGCCTCGCTAGATACCGAGGGATATGGCTACACCTTC. Protein product: CSASLDTEGYGYTF.

In its sample, this clonotype was seen many times. The rearrangement joins TRBV12-3 or TRBV12-4 to TRBJ1-3; 10 bases fit TRBD1. This CDR3 spans 15 amino acids. The V and J ends lost 5 bases and 7 bases, in that order; junction bases with no gene match: 8. The chain's CDR3 is CASSGTGTGENTIYF. CDR3 nucleotide sequence: TGTGCCAGCAGTGGGACCGGGACAGGGGAGAACACCATATATTTT.

The table lists this clonotype with many counts. The chain recombines TRBV9 with TRBJ2-1; 10 bases match TRBD2. With 3 bases clipped from V and 7 bases from J, the junction kept 10 bases outside the gene matches. The CDR3 totals 16 residues. CDR1 is SGDLS and CDR2 is YYNGEE in the germline V gene. The CDR3 nucleotides read TGTGCCAGCAGCGCCCTAGCGGGAGTCTCTCTTAATGAGCAGTTCTTC. Amino acid sequence: CASSALAGVSLNEQFF.

There are many counts of this clonotype. The chain combines TRBV11-1 with TRBJ2-1; TRBD2 matches at 10 bases. CDR1 and CDR2 from the germline V gene are SGHAT and FQDESV (reference sequence). The CDR3 loop spans 18 amino acids. The V gene end was trimmed by 4 bases and the J gene end by 0 bases; junction bases not matched to a gene: 9. In DNA, the CDR3 is TGTGCCAGCAGCTCCCTCCGGGCTAGCGGGAGCTCCTACAATGAGCAGTTCTTC. It specifies CASSSLRASGSSYNEQFF.

Only a few counts were recorded for this clonotype. This chain connects TRBV18 to TRBJ2-7; D is undetermined. Trimming shortened V by 0 bases and J by 7 bases, and 10 bases separated the two germline ends. The germline V gene encodes CDR1 KGHSH and CDR2 LQKENI. This CDR3 has 13 amino acids. The CDR3 sequence: CASSPPVHPEQYF. As DNA, the CDR3 is TGTGCCAGCTCACCACCCGTTCACCCAGAGCAGTACTTC.

There are a few counts of this clonotype. This chain connects TRBV24-1 to TRBJ2-7; 8 bases match TRBD1. This CDR3 is 14 amino acids long. The germline V gene encodes CDR1 KGHDR and CDR2 SFDVKD. V was pared by 5 bases and J by 3 bases, with 5 bases of the junction left unmatched. DNA of the CDR3: TGTGCCACCAGTGTTCAGGGGGCAAGCTACGAGCAGTACTTC. Translation: CATSVQGASYEQYF.

CDR3 amino acids: CASSSRGRGPRYTYEQYF. The CDR3 DNA sequence: TGTGCCAGTAGTTCCAGGGGGCGAGGGCCCCGGTATACCTACGAGCAGTACTTC. The gene calls are TRBV19 and TRBJ2-7; 8 bases line up with TRBD1. The V and J ends lost 5 bases and 2 bases, in that order; junction bases with no gene match: 17. CDR3 size: 18 residues. Per germline, CDR1 LNHDA and CDR2 SQIVND (reference sequence).

This clonotype was counted at least ten times. CDR3 in DNA: TGCGCCAGCAGCCAAGAAGGGCCGGGTAGCGGGGCGACCTACGAGCAGTACTTC. This gives the protein CASSQEGPGSGATYEQYF. This rearrangement joins TRBV4-3 to TRBJ2-7, with 8 bases matching TRBD2. After removal of 0 bases from V and 2 bases from J, the junction contained 12 bases not matched to a gene. From germline, CDR1 is LGHNA and CDR2 YSLEER. The CDR3 runs 18 residues.

This clonotype has at least ten counts. The genes are TRBV20-1 and TRBJ2-1; D not resolved. Trimming removed 0 bases from V and 4 bases from J, with 13 bases in between. Germline V lookup: CDR1 DFQATT, CDR2 SNEGSKA (reference sequence). CDR3 length equals 15 residues. The CDR3 sequence: CSARDLRAAYNEQFF. Here the CDR3 DNA reads TGCAGTGCTAGAGATCTCCGGGCAGCATACAATGAGCAGTTCTTC.

This clonotype was recorded many times. CDR3 in DNA: TGCAGTGCTAGCGGTAGCGGGACTCCGGGCGAGCAGTACTTC. Residues: CSASGSGTPGEQYF. This rearrangement joins TRBV20-1 to TRBJ2-7; 8 bases are shared with TRBD2. J lost 6 bases, V lost 3 bases, and 10 bases had no gene match. From germline, CDR1 is DFQATT and CDR2 SNEGSKA (reference sequence). The CDR3 length is 14 residues.

Many counts were recorded for this clonotype. This sequence joins TRBV5-1 and TRBJ1-3; TRBD1 might be the D (6 bases). Trimming stripped 1 base from V and 0 bases from J, with 11 bases between. There are 16 residues in the CDR3. In germline, CDR1 is SGHRS, CDR2 YFSETQ. The CDR3: CASSLTGQHSGNTIYF. CDR3 sequence (DNA): TGCGCCAGCAGCTTGACCGGACAGCACTCTGGAAACACCATATATTTT.

The chain joins TRBV7-8 to TRBJ2-1, with 7 bases lining up with TRBD2. J was trimmed by 7 bases and V by 5 bases; bases with no gene match: 8. The CDR3 contains 14 residues. CDR1 and CDR2 from the germline V gene are SGHVS and FQNEAQ. The CDR3 DNA sequence: TGTGCCAGCAGCCTACGACTAGCTCGGAATGAGCAGTTCTTC. It is translated as CASSLRLARNEQFF.